This entry lists 27 T cell receptor beta chains sequenced from one sample in a study of neurological immune-mediated disorders. TCRdb used MiXCR to reprocess the 5' RACE reads, holding one entry per CDR3 protein. The data show fewer than 45,000 distinct CDR3 sequences, with around 7.8% seen just once and 4.4% held by the top ten. The source material was PBMCs. Receptors originate from a woman aged 40 to 49 in good health.

This clonotype has a count of ten or more. The chain combines TRBV7-6 with TRBJ2-3; 11 nucleotides agree with TRBD2. The CDR3 runs 18 residues. In germline, CDR1 is SGHVS, CDR2 FNYEAQ. The V and J ends lost 1 base and 1 base, in that order; junction bases with no gene match: 7. CDR3 DNA sequence: TGTGCCAGCAGCTTAGAAGTTCTAGCGGGGGGCGGCACAGATACGCAGTATTTT. It yields the protein CASSLEVLAGGGTDTQYF. Variable domain in full (rest from reference TRBV7-6 and TRBJ2-3): GAGVSQSPRYKVTKRGQDVALRCDPISGHVSLYWYRQALGQGPEFLTYFNYEAQQDKSGLPNDRFSAERPEGSISTLTIQRTEQRDSAMYRCASSLEVLAGGGTDTQYFGPGTRLTVL.

In this sample, this clonotype turned up many times. This chain connects TRBV21-1 to TRBJ2-7; TRBD1 is the table's D call and was not checked against the DNA. TRBV21-1 is a documented pseudogene. This CDR3 comprises 19 residues. The CDR3 sequence is CASSKSEDGGGKKGYEQYV. CDR3 in DNA: TGTGCCAGCAGCAAAAGTGAGGACGGGGGGGGAAAGAAGGGTTACGAGCAGTACGTC.

This clonotype was observed many times. The rearrangement links TRBV3-1 to TRBJ2-5; maybe TRBD2 (7 bases). The CDR3 is 18 residues long. Trimming cost V 1 base and J 4 bases, with 22 bases left between them. The germline CDR1 and CDR2 sequences are LGHDT and YNNKEL (reference sequence). The CDR3 DNA reads TGTGCCAGCAGCCAAGGAGGACTGGCTCGGGGGGCGGGAGAGACCCAGTACTTC. This codes for CASSQGGLARGAGETQYF.

This clonotype was counted at least ten times. The gene calls are TRBV7-2 and TRBJ1-5; no firm D call. Germline loops: CDR1 SGHTA, CDR2 FQGNSA. The CDR3 has 15 amino acids. Trimming removed 4 bases from V and 1 base from J, with 11 bases in between. CDR3 sequence reads: CASSYLAESNQPQHF. CDR3 coding DNA: TGTGCCAGCAGCTATCTCGCAGAGAGCAATCAGCCCCAGCATTTT.

This clonotype was observed at least ten times. The rearrangement joins TRBV5-1 to TRBJ2-2, with a weak D call TRBD2 (6 bases). The CDR3 extends over 15 amino acids. With 2 bases removed from V and 4 bases from J, the gap between germline ends came to 12 bases. CDR1 SGHRS and CDR2 YFSETQ come from the germline V gene. The CDR3 DNA sequence: TGCGCCAGCAGCTTTGCGGGGCCGGGCACCGGGGAGCTGTTTTTT. It specifies CASSFAGPGTGELFF.

This clonotype was seen ten or more times. V and J are TRBV5-5 and TRBJ1-4; D is ambiguous. CDR1 is SGHKS, CDR2 YYEKEE, per germline (reference sequence). V lost 2 bases and J lost 1, with 6 bases in between. This CDR3 spans 14 amino acids. CDR3: CASSFWITNEKLFF. The CDR3 DNA reads as TGTGCCAGCAGCTTCTGGATAACTAATGAAAAACTGTTTTTT.

This clonotype was counted many times. The CDR3 loop reads CASSLVGGRGPQHF. The CDR3 nucleotides read TGTGCCAGCAGCTTGGTGGGGGGGCGAGGGCCCCAGCATTTT. The gene calls are TRBV5-5 and TRBJ1-5, with a possible D match to TRBD1 (6 bases). Germline assignment: CDR1 SGHKS and CDR2 YYEKEE (reference sequence). Trimming left V 0 bases short and J 9 bases short, with 13 bases between. This CDR3 is 14 amino acids long.

This clonotype was observed at least ten times. The chain carries TRBV25-1 and TRBJ2-3; D may correspond to TRBD1 or TRBD2 (5 bases each). Germline assignment: CDR1 MGHDK and CDR2 SYGVNS. V lost 3 bases and J lost 4, with 14 bases in between. The CDR3 totals 15 residues. The CDR3 sequence is CASSEDRGTSDTQYF. CDR3 coding DNA: TGTGCCAGCAGTGAGGATCGAGGGACCTCAGATACGCAGTATTTT.

This clonotype was recorded at least ten times. The chain employs TRBV27 and TRBJ2-1; 9 bases align to TRBD2. CDR1 is MNHEY and CDR2 is SMNVEV in the germline V gene (reference sequence). The length of the CDR3 is 14 residues. Trimming took 6 bases from V and 2 from J; bases not matched to a gene: 2. CDR3 in amino acids: CASRAGGPYNEQFF. As DNA, the CDR3 is TGTGCCAGCAGGGCGGGGGGGCCCTACAATGAGCAGTTCTTC.

This clonotype was observed at least ten times. The chain joins TRBV6-5 to TRBJ1-1; D uncertain. This CDR3 contains 13 residues. The germline V gene encodes CDR1 MNHEY and CDR2 SVGAGI. Trimming removed 6 bases from V and 1 base from J, with 9 bases in between. CDR3 residues: CASSSNTNTEAFF. CDR3 DNA: TGTGCCAGCAGCTCAAATACGAACACTGAAGCTTTCTTT.

This clonotype was recorded many times. The gene calls are TRBV5-1 and TRBJ2-1; 9 bases line up with TRBD2. Germline values: CDR1 SGHRS, CDR2 YFSETQ. The trim removed 0 bases at V and 4 bases at J, leaving 5 bases unmatched. This CDR3 has 16 amino acids. The CDR3 reads CASSLVGLAQYNEQFF. CDR3 DNA: TGCGCCAGCAGCTTGGTTGGACTAGCGCAGTACAATGAGCAGTTCTTC. The full variable domain, rest sourced from reference TRBV5-1 and TRBJ2-1, is KAGVTQTPRYLIKTRGQQVTLSCSPISGHRSVSWYQQTPGQGLQFLFEYFSETQRNKGNFPGRFSGRQFSNSRSEMNVSTLELGDSALYLCASSLVGLAQYNEQFFGPGTRLTVL.

This clonotype was counted ten times or more. V and J are TRBV6-1 and TRBJ2-1, with no clear D. The CDR3 has 12 residues. Germline-derived CDR1 and CDR2 are MNHNS and SASEGT. With 7 bases removed from V and 8 bases from J, the gap between germline ends came to 12 bases. The CDR3 region has the DNA TGTGCCAGCACCCCCCTGGCGGATGAGCAGTTCTTC. This codes for CASTPLADEQFF.

This clonotype appeared many times. J is TRBJ2-2 and V is TRBV20-1, with D possibly matching TRBD1 (6 bases). Between the trimmed V and J ends, which lost 3 bases and 4 bases, there was a span of 15 bases. The CDR3 runs 15 residues. The V gene's germline CDR1 is DFQATT and CDR2 SNEGSKA (reference sequence). CDR3 nucleotides: TGCAGTGCTAGTCCGACAGGCTGGGCCACCGGGGAGCTGTTTTTT. Translation gives CSASPTGWATGELFF.

This clonotype was counted many times. The CDR3 region has the DNA TGTGCCAGCAGCTTAGTCCAGAACACCGGGGAGCTGTTTTTT. Translation gives CASSLVQNTGELFF. The J gene is TRBJ2-2, the V gene TRBV7-8; D unresolved. CDR3 length equals 14 residues. Trimming took off 1 base at V and 1 base at J, with 4 bases between the two ends. Germline V gene lookup returns CDR1 SGHVS and CDR2 FQNEAQ.

This clonotype was seen just once. The junction shows a germline mismatch at one end, possibly a read error. The chain uses TRBV7-9 and TRBJ2-4; 9 nucleotides agree with TRBD1. This CDR3 is 13 amino acids long. CDR1 is SEHNR and CDR2 is FQNEAQ in the germline V gene (reference sequence). This chain's CDR3 is CASILGGQGSLYF. CDR3 DNA: TGTGCCAGCATCTTAGGCGGACAGGGGAGTTTGTACTTC. Using reference TRBV7-9 and TRBJ2-4 for the parts outside the CDR3, the full variable domain is DTGVSQNPRHKITKRGQNVTFRCDPISEHNRLYWYRQTLGQGPEFLTYFQNEAQLEKSRLLSDRFSAERPKGSFSTLEIQRTEQGDSAMYLCASILGGQGSLYFGAGTRLSVL.

This clonotype has at least ten counts. This chain links TRBV10-3 with TRBJ2-5; 10 bases are shared with TRBD1. Trimming took 3 bases from V and 5 from J; bases not matched to a gene: 9. Germline values: CDR1 ENHRY, CDR2 SYGVKD. The CDR3 loop spans 16 amino acids. CDR3 in amino acids: CAISDGTGANLETQYF. In nucleotides, the CDR3 is TGTGCCATCAGTGATGGGACAGGGGCAAACCTTGAGACCCAGTACTTC.

This clonotype was detected many times. This rearrangement joins TRBV5-6 to TRBJ2-7; D is perhaps TRBD2 (5 bases). Trimming removed 6 bases from V and 5 bases from J, with 15 bases in between. Germline V gene sequence: CDR1 SGHDT, CDR2 YYEEEE. The CDR3 loop spans 13 amino acids. The CDR3 protein is CASTSGPGNEQYV. For the CDR3, the DNA is TGTGCCAGCACCTCCGGGCCGGGGAACGAGCAGTACGTC.

This clonotype was counted many times. This may come from a read error, since a much larger clone is one base off. The rearrangement joins TRBV20-1 to TRBJ2-5; D is uncertain. The CDR3 is 15 amino acids. Trimming shortened V by 8 bases and J by 0 bases, and 19 bases separated the two germline ends. The germline V gene has CDR1 DFQATT and CDR2 SNEGSKA (reference sequence). The CDR3 here is CSTGSSDPYQETQYF. CDR3 nucleotides: TGCAGTACTGGCAGCAGCGACCCGTACCAAGAGACCCAGTACTTC.

On this clonotype itself: The junction differs from germline at one of its ends, possibly a read error. The chain joins TRBV18 to TRBJ2-3; 9 bases agree with TRBD1. Germline V gives CDR1 KGHSH, CDR2 LQKENI. The CDR3 sequence is 15 residues long. CDR3: CASSSRDRDTYTQYF. CDR3 coding DNA: TGTGCCAGCTCATCTCGGGACAGGGACACATATACGCAGTATTTC.

This clonotype was recorded many times. The chain uses TRBV4-3 and TRBJ1-2; 7 nucleotides line up with TRBD1. The CDR3 totals 16 residues. The V gene's germline CDR1 is LGHNA and CDR2 YSLEER. V was pared by 1 base and J by 4 bases, with 9 bases of the junction left unmatched. CDR3 bases: TGCGCCAGCAGCCAAGTAGGGGAGGGGGCGGGCTATGGCTACACCTTC. It yields the protein CASSQVGEGAGYGYTF.

The rearrangement links TRBV3-1 to TRBJ1-2; TRBD1 is a possible D gene (5 bases). CDR1 and CDR2 from the germline V gene are LGHDT and YNNKEL (reference sequence). The V end was cut by 1 base, the J end by 4 bases, with 16 bases between. The length of the CDR3 is 16 residues. The CDR3 DNA is TGTGCCAGCAGCCAAGGTAGTCCCCGGGGACTCTATGGCTACACCTTC. Translation gives CASSQGSPRGLYGYTF. Based on the CDR3 plus reference TRBV3-1 and TRBJ1-2, the full variable domain is DTAVSQTPKYLVTQMGNDKSIKCEQNLGHDTMYWYKQDSKKFLKIMFSYNNKELIINETVPNRFSPKSPDKAHLNLHINSLELGDSAVYFCASSQGSPRGLYGYTFGSGTRLTVV.

This clonotype was detected ten times or more. This chain connects TRBV20-1 to TRBJ2-2; 8 nucleotides match TRBD2. This CDR3 is built from 14 residues. Germline CDR1 and CDR2: DFQATT and SNEGSKA (reference sequence). With V trimmed by 6 bases and J by 3 bases, 6 bases remained unmatched. CDR3 in DNA: TGCAGTGCCCCGGGGACTAGATACACCGGGGAGCTGTTTTTT. Protein product: CSAPGTRYTGELFF.

This clonotype was observed many times. This sequence joins TRBV5-1 and TRBJ2-1; 8 bases agree with TRBD2. The V segment lost 8 bases and the J segment 5 bases; nucleotides outside the gene matches: 6. CDR1 and CDR2 from the germline V gene are SGHRS and YFSETQ. The CDR3 extends over 13 amino acids. The CDR3 DNA reads as TGCGCCAGTGTAGCGGGAATGAACAATGAGCAGTTCTTC. Translating it yields CASVAGMNNEQFF.

The V gene is TRBV20-1, the J gene TRBJ2-3; TRBD1 agrees at 9 bases. Unmatched junction bases numbered 9, after V lost 3 bases and J lost 5 bases. Germline CDR1 and CDR2: DFQATT and SNEGSKA (reference sequence). The CDR3 contains 15 residues. CDR3 in amino acids: CSASLGQGRGDTQYF. CDR3 sequence (DNA): TGCAGTGCTAGCTTGGGACAGGGTCGGGGAGATACGCAGTATTTT.

The chain couples TRBV28 to TRBJ2-2, with D uncertain. V lost 3 bases and J lost 8, with 10 bases in between. Germline CDR1 reads MDHEN; CDR2 reads SYDVKM. CDR3 length: 13 residues. The CDR3 here is CASSFLSAGELFF. The CDR3, as DNA: TGTGCCAGCAGTTTTTTGTCTGCAGGGGAGCTGTTTTTT.

This clonotype was counted at least ten times. The V and J genes are TRBV14 and TRBJ2-5; 12 nucleotides align to TRBD2. With V trimmed by 4 bases and J by 4 bases, 10 bases remained unmatched. CDR3 length: 17 residues. CDR1 is SGHDN and CDR2 is FVKESK in the germline V gene. Written as DNA, the CDR3 is TGTGCCAGCAGCCTCTCTAGCGGGAGGGCCCTCAGAGAGACCCAGTACTTC. This codes for CASSLSSGRALRETQYF.

This clonotype was recorded many times. The rearrangement links TRBV25-1 to TRBJ1-5; D unclear. The CDR3 has 13 residues. The V end lost 3 bases, the J end lost 7 bases, and 10 bases lay between the germline ends. CDR1 is MGHDK, CDR2 SYGVNS, per germline. In DNA, the CDR3 is TGTGCCAGCAGTGAGAACATGGGGCAGCCCCAGCATTTT. It is translated as CASSENMGQPQHF.